This T cell receptor (beta chain) was retrieved from a study of neurological immune-mediated disorders. Between the trimmed V and J ends, which lost 3 bases and 0 bases, there was a span of 10 bases. CDR1 is DFQATT, CDR2 SNEGSKA, per germline (reference sequence). The CDR3 consists of 14 residues. A single run covered 15-18 subjects with over 190 million TCR-beta sequences. TCRdb fed the 5' RACE reads into MiXCR, producing one record per CDR3 protein. The sample lists around 30,000 distinct CDR3 sequences; about 4.8% were seen once. General study results and limits: No CDR3 amino acid sequences were shared by expanded clones across subjects, suggesting private repertoires in all groups.

Ten or more counts support this clonotype. Its antigen is still unknown. The unsorted libraries had their origin in 2 million PBMCs stored at -80 C. What was sequenced was PBMCs. V gene TRBV20-1 combines with J gene TRBJ2-3; D not certain. The receptor was isolated from a man between 18 and 35 years old in good health. CDR3 region: CSASRSRSTDTQYF. CDR3 DNA: TGCAGTGCTAGTAGGAGTAGAAGCACAGATACGCAGTATTTT.